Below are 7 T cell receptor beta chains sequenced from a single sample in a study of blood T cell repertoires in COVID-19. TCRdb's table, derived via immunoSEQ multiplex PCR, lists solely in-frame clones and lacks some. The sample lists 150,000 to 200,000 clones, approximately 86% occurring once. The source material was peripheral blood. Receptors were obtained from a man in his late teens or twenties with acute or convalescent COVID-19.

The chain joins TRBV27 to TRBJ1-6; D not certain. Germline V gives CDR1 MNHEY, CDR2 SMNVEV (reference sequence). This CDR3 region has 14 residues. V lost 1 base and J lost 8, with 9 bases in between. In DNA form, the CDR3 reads TGTGCCAGCAGTTTATACTACGGCTATTCACCCCTCCACTTT. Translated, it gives CASSLYYGYSPLHF.

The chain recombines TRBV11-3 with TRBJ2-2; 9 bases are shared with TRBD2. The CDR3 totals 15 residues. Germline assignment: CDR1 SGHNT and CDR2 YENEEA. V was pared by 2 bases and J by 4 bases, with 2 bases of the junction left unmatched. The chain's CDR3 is CASSLLAGTTGELFF. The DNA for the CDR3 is TGTGCCAGCAGCTTACTAGCGGGGACCACCGGGGAGCTGTTTTTT.

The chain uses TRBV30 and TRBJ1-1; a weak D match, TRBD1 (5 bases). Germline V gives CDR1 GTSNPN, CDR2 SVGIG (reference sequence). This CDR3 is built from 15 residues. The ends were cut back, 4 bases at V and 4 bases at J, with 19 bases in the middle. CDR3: CAWKRSRTFITEAFF. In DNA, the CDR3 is TGTGCCTGGAAGCGTAGTAGGACATTCATCACTGAAGCTTTCTTT.

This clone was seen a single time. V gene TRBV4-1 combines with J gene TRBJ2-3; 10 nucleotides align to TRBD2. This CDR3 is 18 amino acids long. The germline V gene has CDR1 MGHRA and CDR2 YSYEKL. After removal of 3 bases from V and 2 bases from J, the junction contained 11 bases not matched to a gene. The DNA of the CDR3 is TGCGCCAGCAGCCAGGGTAGCGGGGGGACCAGGCCCACAGATACGCAGTATTTT. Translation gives CASSQGSGGTRPTDTQYF.

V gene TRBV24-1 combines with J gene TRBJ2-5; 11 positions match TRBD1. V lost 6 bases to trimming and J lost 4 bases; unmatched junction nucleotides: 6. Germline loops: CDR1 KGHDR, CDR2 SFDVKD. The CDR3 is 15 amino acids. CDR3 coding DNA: TGTGCCACCAGTCCGAGGACAGGGGGCCTAGAGACCCAGTACTTC. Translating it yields CATSPRTGGLETQYF.

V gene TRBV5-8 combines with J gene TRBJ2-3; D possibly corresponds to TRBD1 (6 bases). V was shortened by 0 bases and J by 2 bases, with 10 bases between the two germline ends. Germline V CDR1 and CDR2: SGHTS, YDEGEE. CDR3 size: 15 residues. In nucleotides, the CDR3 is TGTGCCAGCAGCTTGGCAGGGGAAATCACAGATACGCAGTATTTT. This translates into CASSLAGEITDTQYF.

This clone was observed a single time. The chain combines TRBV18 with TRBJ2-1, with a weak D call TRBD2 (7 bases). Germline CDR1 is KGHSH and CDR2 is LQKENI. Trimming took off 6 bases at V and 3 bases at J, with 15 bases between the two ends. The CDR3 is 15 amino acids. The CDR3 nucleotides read TGTGCCAGCTCGCCCCGGGGGGCGAACTACAATGAGCAGTTCTTC. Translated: CASSPRGANYNEQFF.